The sample holds one count of the clone carrying this T cell receptor (beta chain). V trimming: 6 bases; J trimming: 8 bases; junction bases outside the gene matches: 9. Germline V gene sequence: CDR1 SEHNR, CDR2 FQNEAQ (reference sequence). The CDR3 runs to 14 residues. The sample comes from a study of T cell changes during pregnancy in multiple sclerosis. Sequencing used immunoSEQ multiplex PCR; TCRdb keeps in-frame clones, though not all of them. The sample has more than 35,000 clones; more than 75% are singletons. The chain is built from TRBV7-9 and TRBJ1-2; TRBD1 aligns across 10 bases. This clonotype was obtained from a female donor in good health, enrolled as a control in a pregnancy study. The material sequenced was CD8+ T cells from peripheral blood mononuclear cells, taken after pregnancy. The CDR3 nucleotides are TGTGCCAGCAGGACCGGGACAGGGGTTGGAGGCTACACCTTC. The encoded protein is CASRTGTGVGGYTF.